The 3 T cell receptor beta chains below were found in one sample sequenced in a study of early T cells in non-severe SARS-CoV-2 infection. TCRdb re-derived calls from the 5' RACE reads in MiXCR, one entry per CDR3 protein. The sample lists about 100,000 distinct CDR3 sequences; approximately 13% were seen once. The sample taken for sequencing was whole blood. All receptors come from an adult who was a healthcare worker with PCR-confirmed SARS-CoV-2 infection or an uninfected control (not recorded which).

V gene TRBV5-6 combines with J gene TRBJ2-1; the match to TRBD1 covers 10 bases. The CDR3 length is 17 residues. V dropped 4 bases and J dropped 5; count of bases not matched to a gene: 12. Germline CDR1 SGHDT, CDR2 YYEEEE. CDR3 sequence (DNA): TGTGCCAGCAGCCCACGAGGGGACAGGGGAAGGGACAATGAGCAGTTCTTC. Translated: CASSPRGDRGRDNEQFF.

This clonotype was counted at least ten times. The chain employs TRBV7-9 and TRBJ2-1; D is unclear. Germline V gene data show CDR1 as SEHNR and CDR2 as FQNEAQ (reference sequence). There are 14 residues in the CDR3. Trimming took 6 bases from V and 9 from J, leaving 18 bases between them. The CDR3 DNA is TGTGCCAGCAGTTCTGCCCCGACGGTCACTGAGCAGTTCTTC. This encodes CASSSAPTVTEQFF.

This clonotype has only a few counts. The rearrangement links TRBV7-8 to TRBJ1-5; D gene unclear. This CDR3 has 14 amino acids. With 5 bases removed from V and 7 bases from J, the gap between germline ends came to 15 bases. Germline V gives CDR1 SGHVS, CDR2 FQNEAQ. The CDR3 nucleotides read TGTGCCAGCAGCCCACCGCGGGCCCAGCAGCCCCAGCATTTT. This gives the protein CASSPPRAQQPQHF.